These 5 T cell receptor beta chains originate from one sample sequenced in a study of beta chain features in type 1 diabetes. The whole isolated RNA underwent reverse transcription, so sequencing captured expressed TCRB transcripts. Sequencing was performed with immunoSEQ multiplex PCR; in TCRdb, only in-frame clones are kept and a portion is missing. The table shows approximately 160,000 clones, with around 8% occurring only once. The sequenced sample consisted of central memory CD4+ T cells from blood. The receptors were sampled from a man aged 18 to 29 in good health.

The V gene is TRBV7-2, the J gene TRBJ2-1; TRBD1 aligns across 9 bases. J lost 7 bases, V lost 5 bases, and 9 bases had no gene match. Germline V gene lookup returns CDR1 SGHTA and CDR2 FQGNSA. CDR3 length: 15 residues. In nucleotides, the CDR3 is TGTGCCAGCAGCCCTCCGGGACAGGGTTGGAATGAGCAGTTCTTC. Protein: CASSPPGQGWNEQFF. Full variable domain (outside the CDR3, taken from reference TRBV7-2 and TRBJ2-1): GAGVSQSPSNKVTEKGKDVELRCDPISGHTALYWYRQSLGQGLEFLIYFQGNSAPDKSGLPSDRFSAERTGGSVSTLTIQRTQQEDSAVYLCASSPPGQGWNEQFFGPGTRLTVL.

In this sample, this clone turned up a few times. This chain links TRBV7-2 with TRBJ1-2, with a tentative D call TRBD1 (6 bases). The CDR3 runs 12 residues. The germline V gene encodes CDR1 SGHTA and CDR2 FQGNSA. Trimming removed 5 bases at V and 7 bases at J, with 11 bases between. Written as DNA, the CDR3 is TGTGCCAGCAGCCTACTACAGGGTGGCTACACCTTC. This sequence encodes CASSLLQGGYTF.

Regarding this clone: The sample carries other DNA sequences with the same CDR3. The chain links TRBV7-3 to TRBJ2-3; TRBD2 is a possible D gene (6 bases). CDR3 length equals 14 residues. The germline V gene encodes CDR1 SGHTA and CDR2 FQGTGA. V was cut by 5 bases and J by 0 bases, with 9 bases left in between. CDR3 nucleotides: TGTGCCAGCAGCCTGGGGACTAGCACAGATACGCAGTATTTT. Its translation is CASSLGTSTDTQYF. Variable domain in full (rest from reference TRBV7-3 and TRBJ2-3): GAGVSQTPSNKVTEKGKYVELRCDPISGHTALYWYRQSLGQGPEFLIYFQGTGAADDSGLPNDRFFAVRPEGSVSTLKIQRTERGDSAVYLCASSLGTSTDTQYFGPGTRLTVL.

This chain uses TRBV28 with TRBJ1-2, with a tentative D call TRBD1 (6 bases). Germline CDR1 is MDHEN and CDR2 is SYDVKM. The CDR3 has 14 residues. V was clipped by 6 bases and J by 8 bases, with 19 bases between them. Written as DNA, the CDR3 is TGTGCCAGCAGAGCCTCGGGGGGCGCGAGGGGCTACACCTTC. This encodes CASRASGGARGYTF.

In this sample, this clone turned up many times. This chain links TRBV7-2 with TRBJ2-1, with 7 bases lining up with TRBD2. V dropped 5 bases and J dropped 4; count of bases not matched to a gene: 8. The CDR3 loop spans 15 amino acids. Germline CDR1 and CDR2: SGHTA and FQGNSA. CDR3 region: CASSPGLDRYNEQFF. In DNA, the CDR3 is TGTGCCAGCAGCCCCGGACTAGACCGGTACAATGAGCAGTTCTTC.